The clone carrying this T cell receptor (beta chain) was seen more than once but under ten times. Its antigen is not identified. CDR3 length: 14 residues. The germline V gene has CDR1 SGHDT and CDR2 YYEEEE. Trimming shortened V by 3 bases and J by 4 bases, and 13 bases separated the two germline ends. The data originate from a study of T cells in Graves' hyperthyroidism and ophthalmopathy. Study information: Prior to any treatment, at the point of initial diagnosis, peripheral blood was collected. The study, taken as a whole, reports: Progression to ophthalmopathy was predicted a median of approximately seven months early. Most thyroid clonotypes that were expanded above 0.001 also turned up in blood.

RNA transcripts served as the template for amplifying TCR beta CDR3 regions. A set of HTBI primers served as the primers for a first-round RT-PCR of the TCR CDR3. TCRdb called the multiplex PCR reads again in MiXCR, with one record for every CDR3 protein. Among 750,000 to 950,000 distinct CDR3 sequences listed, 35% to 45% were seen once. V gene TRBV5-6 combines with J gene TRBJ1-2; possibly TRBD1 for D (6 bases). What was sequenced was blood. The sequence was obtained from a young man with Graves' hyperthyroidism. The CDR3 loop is CASSSTTTGYGYTF. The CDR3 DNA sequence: TGTGCCAGCAGCTCAACTACGACAGGCTATGGCTACACCTTC.